Below, 8 T cell receptor beta chains from the same sample are listed, as sequenced in a study of blood T cell repertoires in COVID-19. Profiling relied on immunoSEQ multiplex PCR, and the TCRdb table lists in-frame clones only, not all of them. The sample yields around 140,000 clones, roughly 90% seen once. The sample comprised peripheral blood. The receptors originated from a human donor in a cohort sampled during active COVID-19.

The chain uses TRBV20-1 and TRBJ1-1, with a possible D match to TRBD1 (6 bases). Germline-derived CDR1 and CDR2 are DFQATT and SNEGSKA (reference sequence). The CDR3 is 14 residues long. The V gene lost 3 bases and the J gene lost 1 base, with 12 bases spanning the gap. In nucleotides, the CDR3 is TGCAGTGCTAGTCGGGCAGGGGAGAACACTGAAGCTTTCTTT. It yields the protein CSASRAGENTEAFF.

The chain recombines TRBV27 with TRBJ2-7, with TRBD2 matching over 8 bases. There are 13 residues in the CDR3. Germline assignment: CDR1 MNHEY and CDR2 SMNVEV (reference sequence). V gave up 5 bases and J gave up 7 bases; unmatched junction bases: 7. Written as DNA, the CDR3 is TGTGCCAGCAGTCCCCAAACGGGGGGGGAGCAGTACTTC. It encodes CASSPQTGGEQYF.

V gene TRBV9 combines with J gene TRBJ2-3; D uncertain. In germline, CDR1 is SGDLS, CDR2 YYNGEE. The CDR3 is made up of 14 amino acids. Trimming left V 4 bases short and J 6 bases short, with 15 bases between. The CDR3 nucleotides are TGTGCCAGCAGCACATCCCCCCTCAGGGATACGCAGTATTTT. Its protein is CASSTSPLRDTQYF.

In its sample, this clone was seen once. The chain joins TRBV28 to TRBJ1-5, with TRBD1 identical over 7 bases. Losses at the gene ends were 6 bases for V and 0 bases for J; bases not matched to a gene: 5. CDR3 length equals 15 residues. The germline V gene has CDR1 MDHEN and CDR2 SYDVKM. The CDR3 nucleotides are TGTGCCAGCAGCTCGACAGGGTATAGCAATCAGCCCCAGCATTTT. It translates to CASSSTGYSNQPQHF.

This chain joins TRBV4-3 and TRBJ2-1; D is perhaps TRBD2 (6 bases). CDR3 size: 17 residues. CDR1 and CDR2 from the germline V gene are LGHNA and YSLEER. V was cut by 0 bases and J by 5 bases, with 17 bases left in between. CDR3 protein: CASSQDGTGERHNEQFF. The CDR3 DNA sequence: TGCGCCAGCAGCCAAGACGGGACGGGGGAGAGACACAATGAGCAGTTCTTC.

The rearrangement joins TRBV7-3 to TRBJ2-5; D is possibly TRBD2 (5 bases). CDR1 and CDR2 (germline): SGHTA, FQGTGA. The CDR3 extends over 13 amino acids. Trimming removed 3 bases from V and 3 bases from J, with 8 bases in between. CDR3 coding DNA: TGTGCCAGCAGCTTCGGACTGGAAGAGACCCAGTACTTC. It yields the protein CASSFGLEETQYF.

V is TRBV11-2 and J is TRBJ2-1, with D uncertain. The length of the CDR3 is 14 residues. Trimming took off 2 bases at V and 6 bases at J, with 11 bases between the two ends. Germline assignment: CDR1 SGHAT and CDR2 FQNNGV. CDR3 amino acids: CASSLHQILNEQFF. The DNA for the CDR3 is TGTGCCAGCAGCTTACATCAGATCCTCAATGAGCAGTTCTTC.

The rearrangement uses TRBV10-3 and TRBJ1-1, with D perhaps matching TRBD1 (5 bases). CDR3 length: 15 amino acids. Germline CDR1 is ENHRY and CDR2 is SYGVKD. Trimming removed 3 bases from V and 4 bases from J, with 15 bases in between. The CDR3: CAISEQEGAGTEAFF. For the CDR3, the DNA is TGTGCCATCAGTGAACAGGAAGGGGCCGGCACTGAAGCTTTCTTT.